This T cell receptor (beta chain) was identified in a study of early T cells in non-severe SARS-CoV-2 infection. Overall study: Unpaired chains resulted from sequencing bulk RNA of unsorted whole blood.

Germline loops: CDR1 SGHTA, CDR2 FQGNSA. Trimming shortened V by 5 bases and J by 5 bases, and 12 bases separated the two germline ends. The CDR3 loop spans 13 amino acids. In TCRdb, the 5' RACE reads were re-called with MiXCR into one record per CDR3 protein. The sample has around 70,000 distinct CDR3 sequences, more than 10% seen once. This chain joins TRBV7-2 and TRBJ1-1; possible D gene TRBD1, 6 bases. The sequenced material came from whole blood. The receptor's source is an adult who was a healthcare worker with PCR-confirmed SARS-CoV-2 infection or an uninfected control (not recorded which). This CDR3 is CASSLRRGTEAFF. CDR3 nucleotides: TGTGCCAGCAGCCTTAGAAGGGGGACTGAAGCTTTCTTT.